What follows are 8 T cell receptor beta chains derived from one specimen sequenced in a study of T cells in Graves' hyperthyroidism and ophthalmopathy. Amplification of TCR beta CDR3 regions used RNA as the template. Primed by the HTBI set, a first-round RT-PCR was run on the TCR CDR3. In TCRdb, the multiplex PCR reads were re-called with MiXCR into one record per CDR3 protein. Of 800,000 or so distinct CDR3 sequences listed, 38% are singletons. Input material: blood. The receptors were gathered from a man between 18 and 29 years old with Graves' hyperthyroidism.

On this clonotype itself: This may be a read error: a much more frequent sequence differs by one nucleotide. The V gene is TRBV7-8, the J gene TRBJ2-5; 9 bases are shared with TRBD2. The length of the CDR3 is 15 residues. CDR1 and CDR2 (germline): SGHVS, FQNEAQ. The CDR3 DNA sequence: TGTGCCAGCAGCTCGGTAGCGGGGGACCAAGAGACCCTGTACTTC. It translates to CASSSVAGDQETLYF.

This chain connects TRBV7-9 to TRBJ2-7; D is uncertain. V gave up 2 bases and J gave up 5 bases, with 7 bases separating them. There are 12 residues in the CDR3. CDR1 is SEHNR and CDR2 is FQNEAQ in the germline V gene (reference sequence). The DNA of the CDR3 is TGTGCCAGCAGCTTATTTCTAGACGAGCAGTACTTC. This encodes CASSLFLDEQYF.

The chain is built from TRBV19 and TRBJ1-1; D perhaps matches TRBD1 (5 bases). CDR3 length: 14 residues. CDR1 is LNHDA and CDR2 is SQIVND in the germline V gene (reference sequence). Trimming pared 7 bases from V and 4 bases from J, leaving 16 bases between. DNA for the CDR3: TGTGCCAGTACCGATCCCCTGGGGGTCACTGAAGCTTTCTTT. Encoded protein: CASTDPLGVTEAFF.

The chain is built from TRBV6-4 and TRBJ1-4; D call uncertain. The CDR3 sequence is 12 residues long. CDR1 is MRHNA and CDR2 is SNTAGT in the germline V gene. V gave up 5 bases and J gave up 5 bases, with 6 bases separating them. CDR3 protein: CASSYRNEKLFF. The CDR3 region has the DNA TGTGCCAGCAGTTACCGGAATGAAAAACTGTTTTTT.

The CDR3 nucleotides are TGCGCCAGCAGTGACTGCGGGACACGGCGAAACACCATATATTTT. Its protein product is CASSDCGTRRNTIYF. The rearrangement links TRBV10-1 to TRBJ1-3; TRBD1 might be the D (6 bases). The CDR3 contains 15 residues. The germline V gene has CDR1 WNHNN and CDR2 SYGVQD (reference sequence). V lost 3 bases to trimming and J lost 5 bases, with 14 bases between them.

There are many counts of this clonotype. The chain combines TRBV6-6 with TRBJ1-5; D remains unclear. The CDR3 sequence is 14 residues long. The germline CDR1 and CDR2 sequences are MNHNY and SVGAGI (reference sequence). V lost 2 bases to trimming and J lost 2 bases, with 7 bases between them. The CDR3 region is CASSYAEGNQPQHF. DNA for the CDR3: TGTGCCAGCAGTTACGCAGAGGGCAATCAGCCCCAGCATTTT.

The chain has TRBV30 and TRBJ2-7, with 8 bases that match TRBD2. Germline trimming cut 5 bases from V and 2 bases from J; bases unmatched to any gene: 5. The CDR3 extends over 13 amino acids. Germline loops: CDR1 GTSNPN, CDR2 SVGIG (reference sequence). The DNA for the CDR3 is TGTGCCTGGGGGGCGGGACTAGCCTACGAGCAGTACTTC. Translation gives CAWGAGLAYEQYF. The variable domain in full, with the rest retrieved from reference TRBV30 and TRBJ2-7, is SQTIHQWPATLVQPVGSPLSLECTVEGTSNPNLYWYRQAAGRGLQLLFYSVGIGQISSEVPQNLSASRPQDRQFILSSKKLLLSDSGFYLCAWGAGLAYEQYFGPGTRLTVT.

This clonotype showed up many times. The V and J genes are TRBV7-2 and TRBJ1-6; a weak D match, TRBD1 (6 bases). The CDR3 covers 15 residues. V lost 5 bases and J lost 10, with 18 bases in between. Germline V gives CDR1 SGHTA, CDR2 FQGNSA. CDR3 residues: CASSRYGQPRSPLHF. CDR3 DNA: TGTGCCAGCAGCCGTTATGGACAGCCGAGGTCACCCCTCCACTTT.